This record concerns one T cell receptor beta chain sequence. The target antigen is unknown. Some clones are missing from TCRdb's copy, which holds only in-frame ones; the method was immunoSEQ multiplex PCR. The table lists 90,000 or so clones, roughly 89% of them singletons. Germline CDR1 is MDHEN and CDR2 is SYDVKM. The CDR3 contains 10 residues. The ends were cut back, 8 bases at V and 6 bases at J, with 7 bases in the middle. This entry is derived from a study of T cells in localized non-small cell lung cancer. Study results and caveats: Within adjacent lung there appeared a median roughly 60 of the top 100 tumor clones. A raised T cell density in blood coincided with lengthier overall survival. Sequencing covered just one tumor region, so heterogeneity cannot be ruled out.

Sequencing used peripheral blood, obtained before any cancer treatment. V and J are TRBV28 and TRBJ1-2, with D possibly TRBD1 on 5 matching bases. The TCR was taken from a man aged 40 to 70 with stage I squamous cell lung carcinoma. Written as DNA, the CDR3 is TGTGCCAGCCAGGGAGATGGCTACACCTTC. Translating it yields CASQGDGYTF.